This T cell receptor (beta chain) was retrieved from a study of post-analysis software for immune sequencing data. Study information: Recorded disease courses covered relapsing-remitting, secondary progressive and progressive-relapsing multiple sclerosis. Some patients had no subtype annotation. Study-level results: Elevated frequency relative to controls characterized four to six TRBV segments in patients, TRBV5-6, TRBV5-1 and TRBV20-1 among them.

In the case of this clonotype: What it recognizes is unknown.

Losses at the gene ends were 5 bases for V and 10 bases for J; bases not matched to a gene: 16. The germline CDR1 and CDR2 sequences are SGHNT and YENEEA. The CDR3 is 16 residues long. Unique molecular identifiers featured in each of the TCR beta cDNA libraries. TCRdb passed the PCR reads through MiXCR, listing each CDR3 protein once. The top ten hold around 11% of the sample, which has roughly 650,000 distinct CDR3 sequences, approximately 59% seen once. The origin of this receptor is a girl aged 2 to 9 with multiple sclerosis. V is TRBV11-3 and J is TRBJ2-1, with TRBD2 matching over 8 bases. Sequenced input: blood. The CDR3 nucleotides are TGTGCCAGCAGCCCCGCCGGGGTAGCGGGGTCAGGAGAGCAGTTCTTC. Amino acids: CASSPAGVAGSGEQFF.